Presented here are 21 T cell receptor beta chains from one specimen sequenced in a study of monozygotic twins with inflammatory bowel disease. TCRdb reprocessed the 5' RACE reads and keeps a single row for each CDR3 protein, giving no DNA. This sample contains 300,000 to 400,000 distinct CDR3 sequences. Sequencing was carried out using blood. The receptor source for this set is a human donor with ulcerative colitis or Crohn's disease, or a healthy co-twin of an affected twin (not recorded which).

V is TRBV3-1 and J is TRBJ1-5; TCRdb gives TRBD1 as the D gene, but with no DNA this cannot be confirmed. CDR1 is LGHDT, CDR2 YNNKEL, per germline (reference sequence). This CDR3 contains 14 residues. This CDR3 reads CASTQGAENQPQHF.

The chain couples TRBV19 to TRBJ1-1. The CDR3 spans 13 residues. Germline lookup yields CDR1 LNHDA and CDR2 SQIVND (reference sequence). The chain's CDR3 is CASRLQRNTEAFF.

The chain combines TRBV10-3 with TRBJ1-1; TCRdb outputs TRBD1, but without DNA this stays unchecked. Germline V gives CDR1 ENHRY, CDR2 SYGVKD. The CDR3 spans 14 residues. CDR3 region: CAIRTGTGDTEAFF.

The rearrangement links TRBV3-1 to TRBJ2-1; TCRdb reports TRBD2, a call that lacks DNA to check it against. This CDR3 has 17 residues. Germline CDR1 reads LGHDT; CDR2 reads YNNKEL (reference sequence). The chain's CDR3 is CASSQEPTSGGGNEQFF.

This chain's CDR3 is CASSYVWAALEYF. The chain links TRBV6-6 to TRBJ2-5; TCRdb's D call, TRBD1, is unchecked because there is no DNA. The CDR3 covers 13 residues. Germline CDR1 reads MNHNY; CDR2 reads SVGAGI (reference sequence).

The gene calls are TRBV4-1 and TRBJ2-7; TCRdb's assignment of TRBD1 cannot be checked, as there is no DNA. The CDR3 is 11 residues long. Germline CDR1 reads MGHRA; CDR2 reads YSYEKL. CDR3 region: CASRQGPEQYF.

The chain carries TRBV6-1 and TRBJ2-7; TCRdb lists TRBD1, though no DNA is available to test this call. The germline V gene encodes CDR1 MNHNS and CDR2 SASEGT. The CDR3 totals 18 residues. The CDR3 protein is CASSEEPTDRGRNYEQYF.

J is TRBJ1-2 and V is TRBV12-3 or TRBV12-4. The CDR3 sequence is 17 residues long. The CDR3: CASSLGPGTAANYGYTF.

The chain links TRBV20-1 to TRBJ2-5; absent DNA, TCRdb's TRBD2 call cannot be checked. In germline, CDR1 is DFQATT, CDR2 SNEGSKA (reference sequence). CDR3 length: 12 amino acids. The CDR3 sequence is CSAHSGEETQYF.

The CDR3 loop reads CASSLASRGAAFF. The chain combines TRBV7-2 with TRBJ1-1. The CDR3 sequence is 13 residues long. In germline, CDR1 is SGHTA, CDR2 FQGNSA.

The V and J genes are TRBV6-1 and TRBJ2-3; TCRdb reports TRBD1, a call that lacks DNA to check it against. Germline CDR1 is MNHNS and CDR2 is SASEGT. The CDR3 runs 16 residues. CDR3 protein: CASRGTGTPSTDTQYF.

The V gene is TRBV11-2, the J gene TRBJ2-1. CDR1 SGHAT and CDR2 FQNNGV come from the germline V gene. CDR3 length: 16 amino acids. CDR3 sequence reads: CASSSNLLASYNEQFF.

The chain links TRBV11-2 to TRBJ1-5; TCRdb gives TRBD1 as the D gene, but with no DNA this cannot be confirmed. Germline values: CDR1 SGHAT, CDR2 FQNNGV. CDR3 length equals 14 residues. The CDR3 protein is CASSSTGGDQPQHF.

V and J are TRBV3-1 and TRBJ2-7. This CDR3 comprises 15 residues. Germline CDR1 is LGHDT and CDR2 is YNNKEL (reference sequence). This CDR3 is CASSQVGLGPYEQYF.

V is TRBV29-1 and J is TRBJ2-3; TCRdb picks TRBD1, but there is no DNA to check that call. Germline lookup yields CDR1 SQVTM and CDR2 ANQGSEA. The CDR3 contains 18 residues. CDR3 in amino acids: CSVDWALTGGRLTDTQYF.

The J gene is TRBJ1-2, the V gene TRBV5-5; TCRdb's assignment of TRBD1 cannot be checked, as there is no DNA. This CDR3 comprises 17 residues. Germline-derived CDR1 and CDR2 are SGHKS and YYEKEE (reference sequence). The CDR3 sequence is CASSSSTITGTNYGYTF.

The chain recombines TRBV13 with TRBJ1-1; as DNA is missing, the TRBD1 call by TCRdb cannot be tested. Germline CDR1 is PRHDT and CDR2 is FYEKMQ (reference sequence). The CDR3 contains 15 residues. This CDR3 is CASSNTYRVNTEAFF.

The V and J genes are TRBV19 and TRBJ2-1. Germline assignment: CDR1 LNHDA and CDR2 SQIVND (reference sequence). This CDR3 has 15 amino acids. The CDR3 sequence: CASSTPGTTYNEQFF.

The chain uses TRBV5-5 and TRBJ2-5; TCRdb indicates TRBD1, and absent DNA this call remains unverified. The CDR3 is 13 residues long. CDR1 is SGHKS, CDR2 YYEKEE, per germline (reference sequence). The CDR3 here is CASTPVGGETQYF.

The V call is TRBV6-2 or TRBV6-3, the J call TRBJ2-6; TCRdb picks TRBD2, but there is no DNA to check that call. Germline CDR1 reads MNHEY; CDR2 reads SVGEGT. CDR3 length equals 18 residues. This CDR3 reads CASSYQRRAFFGANVLTF.

The chain has TRBV24-1 and TRBJ1-5; TCRdb names TRBD1, which stays unverified in the absence of DNA. This CDR3 spans 14 amino acids. Germline lookup yields CDR1 KGHDR and CDR2 SFDVKD. This chain's CDR3 is CATSDRDGHQPQHF.